The 20 T cell receptor beta chains in this list originate from one sample, sequenced in a study of blood T cells in healthy people across ages. Primed by a sample-barcoded 5' primer and a J-beta primer mix, a second PCR proceeded for roughly 7 to 11 cycles. MiXCR was run by TCRdb on the 5' RACE reads, yielding one entry per CDR3 protein. The table records under 2,000,000 distinct CDR3 sequences, roughly 50% of them present only once. Sequenced: blood. The receptors originated from a woman aged 40 to 50 in good health.

CDR3: CASSQDLAGGLVSGANVLTF. CDR3 coding DNA: TGCGCCAGCAGCCAAGATTTAGCGGGGGGGCTAGTCTCTGGGGCCAACGTCCTGACTTTC. This chain uses TRBV4-3 with TRBJ2-6; 11 bases line up with TRBD2. The V gene end was trimmed by 0 bases and the J gene end by 0 bases; junction bases not matched to a gene: 7. The CDR3 is 20 amino acids. CDR1 LGHNA and CDR2 YSLEER come from the germline V gene.

This clonotype came up many times. This chain links TRBV11-3 with TRBJ2-5; a weak D match, TRBD1 (6 bases). V was shortened by 1 base and J by 2 bases, with 11 bases between the two germline ends. The CDR3 contains 15 residues. Looked up from germline, CDR1 is SGHNT and CDR2 is YENEEA. The CDR3 spells CASSLAGQLQETQYF. DNA for the CDR3: TGTGCCAGCAGCTTAGCTGGACAGTTACAAGAGACCCAGTACTTC.

This clonotype was seen many times. The rearrangement links TRBV27 to TRBJ2-7; D might be TRBD1 or TRBD2, each matching 5 bases. Trimming shortened V by 2 bases and J by 2 bases, and 10 bases separated the two germline ends. From germline, CDR1 is MNHEY and CDR2 SMNVEV (reference sequence). The CDR3 covers 14 residues. CDR3 residues: CASSLATGPYEQYF. The CDR3 nucleotides are TGTGCCAGCAGTTTAGCAACGGGGCCCTACGAGCAGTACTTC.

This sequence joins TRBV25-1 and TRBJ2-5; 8 bases are shared with TRBD2. The germline V gene encodes CDR1 MGHDK and CDR2 SYGVNS. V trimming: 4 bases; J trimming: 1 base; junction bases outside the gene matches: 5. The CDR3 loop spans 15 amino acids. The CDR3 sequence is CASSVHSGTQETQYF. Here the CDR3 DNA reads TGTGCCAGCAGTGTCCATAGCGGGACCCAAGAGACCCAGTACTTC.

This chain joins TRBV7-2 and TRBJ2-5; D unclear. The CDR3 loop spans 15 amino acids. Germline V lookup: CDR1 SGHTA, CDR2 FQGNSA. The V gene lost 1 base and the J gene lost 4 bases, with 13 bases spanning the gap. The chain's CDR3 is CASSLGPDPGETQYF. The CDR3 region has the DNA TGTGCCAGCAGCTTAGGGCCTGACCCGGGAGAGACCCAGTACTTC.

This clonotype showed up just a few times. The chain recombines TRBV10-3 with TRBJ1-2; the match to TRBD1 covers 7 bases. The CDR3 consists of 12 residues. In germline, CDR1 is ENHRY, CDR2 SYGVKD. Losses at the gene ends were 10 bases for V and 2 bases for J; bases not matched to a gene: 4. Here the CDR3 DNA reads TGTGCCACCTACAGGGGAAACTATGGCTACACCTTC. As protein: CATYRGNYGYTF.

This clonotype has more than one count but fewer than ten. The chain joins TRBV20-1 to TRBJ2-1, with 15 bases aligning to TRBD2. The CDR3 is 17 amino acids. The germline gives CDR1 DFQATT, CDR2 SNEGSKA (reference sequence). Trimming cost V 6 bases and J 4 bases; bases outside gene matches: 10. The CDR3 region is CSASGLAGGPGYNEQFF. In DNA form, the CDR3 reads TGCAGTGCCAGCGGACTAGCGGGGGGGCCAGGGTACAATGAGCAGTTCTTC.

The chain employs TRBV4-3 and TRBJ2-1, with TRBD2 identical over 11 bases. J gave up 9 bases and V 0 bases, and 7 bases lay outside the gene matches. CDR1 and CDR2 (germline): LGHNA, YSLEER. The CDR3 is 16 amino acids. Here the CDR3 reads CASSQDSGGASGEQFF. Written as DNA, the CDR3 is TGCGCCAGCAGCCAAGATAGCGGGGGGGCCAGTGGTGAGCAGTTCTTC.

As concerns this clonotype: A much larger clone differs by one base, so this may be a read error. J is TRBJ2-5 and V is TRBV20-1, with 8 bases matching TRBD1. V gave up 2 bases and J gave up 2 bases; unmatched junction bases: 4. The CDR3 totals 14 residues. The germline V gene encodes CDR1 DFQATT and CDR2 SNEGSKA (reference sequence). The CDR3 loop reads CSARRDRRQETQYF. The CDR3 region has the DNA TGCAGTGCTAGAAGGGACAGGAGACAAGAGACCCAGTACTTC.

The chain has TRBV5-5 and TRBJ1-6; D call uncertain. The CDR3 loop spans 16 amino acids. CDR1 is SGHKS, CDR2 YYEKEE, per germline (reference sequence). V was clipped by 0 bases and J by 1 base, with 8 bases between them. The CDR3 coding sequence is TGTGCCAGCAGCTTGGGGGTAGGGTCCTATAATTCACCCCTCCACTTT. Its translation is CASSLGVGSYNSPLHF.

J is TRBJ1-5 and V is TRBV15; D is perhaps TRBD1 (6 bases). The V and J ends lost 2 bases and 6 bases respectively, with 20 bases between them. CDR1 LNHNV and CDR2 YYDKDF come from the germline V gene (reference sequence). This CDR3 spans 17 amino acids. The CDR3 region has the DNA TGTGCCACCAGCAGAACTCGGGGGGGGGCGCATGGTCAGCCCCAGCATTTT. This encodes CATSRTRGGAHGQPQHF.

The chain is built from TRBV20-1 and TRBJ2-5; D uncertain. The CDR3 has 13 amino acids. Deletions cut 1 base from V and 1 base from J, with 7 bases between. CDR1 DFQATT and CDR2 SNEGSKA come from the germline V gene (reference sequence). The CDR3 spells CSARVKIQETQYF. The CDR3 DNA reads TGCAGTGCTAGAGTAAAAATCCAAGAGACCCAGTACTTC.

The CDR3 spells CSARDGAVLRGDTQYF. The CDR3 DNA reads TGCAGTGCTAGAGATGGGGCAGTACTTCGAGGTGATACGCAGTATTTT. The chain has TRBV20-1 and TRBJ2-3; a weak D match, TRBD1 (5 bases). Per the germline V gene, CDR1 is DFQATT and CDR2 is SNEGSKA (reference sequence). The CDR3 has 16 residues. Trimming left V 0 bases short and J 6 bases short, with 19 bases between.

This clonotype was observed a few times. The chain is built from TRBV20-1 and TRBJ2-3, with D perhaps matching TRBD2 (6 bases). V gave up 4 bases and J gave up 0 bases, with 11 bases separating them. From germline, CDR1 is DFQATT and CDR2 SNEGSKA (reference sequence). The CDR3 totals 14 residues. The CDR3 DNA reads TGCAGTGCTACGGGACTCCTAAGCACAGATACGCAGTATTTT. It encodes CSATGLLSTDTQYF.

This clonotype has a handful of counts. This rearrangement joins TRBV28 to TRBJ2-4; D possibly corresponds to TRBD1 (6 bases). Trimming shortened V by 1 base and J by 2 bases, and 12 bases separated the two germline ends. The CDR3 has 16 residues. CDR1 and CDR2 (germline): MDHEN, SYDVKM. CDR3 in amino acids: CASSLSGVLTKNIQYF. The CDR3 coding sequence is TGTGCCAGCAGTTTATCAGGGGTCCTTACCAAAAACATTCAGTACTTC. Based on the CDR3 plus reference TRBV28 and TRBJ2-4, the full variable domain is DVKVTQSSRYLVKRTGEKVFLECVQDMDHENMFWYRQDPGLGLRLIYFSYDVKMKEKGDIPEGYSVSREKKERFSLILESASTNQTSMYLCASSLSGVLTKNIQYFGAGTRLSVL.

The table lists this clonotype with a few counts. The V gene is TRBV7-2, the J gene TRBJ2-7; D is perhaps TRBD2 (6 bases). The last part of the DNA fits TRBJ2-5 better; the J call may be wrong. The CDR3 has 14 amino acids. Germline CDR1 is SGHTA and CDR2 is FQGNSA. DNA for the CDR3: TGTGCCAGCAGTTTCGTGCTTAGCGGAGAGACCCAGTACTTC. This gives the protein CASSFVLSGETQYF.

The table lists this clonotype with many counts. This rearrangement joins TRBV5-1 to TRBJ2-5; D remains ambiguous. The CDR3 runs to 15 residues. From germline, CDR1 is SGHRS and CDR2 YFSETQ. V was shortened by 0 bases and J by 3 bases, with 12 bases between the two germline ends. The CDR3 spells CASSLVPGPEETQYF. The CDR3 nucleotides are TGCGCCAGCAGCTTGGTTCCGGGCCCCGAAGAGACCCAGTACTTC. Together with reference TRBV5-1 and TRBJ2-5, the CDR3 gives the full variable domain: KAGVTQTPRYLIKTRGQQVTLSCSPISGHRSVSWYQQTPGQGLQFLFEYFSETQRNKGNFPGRFSGRQFSNSRSEMNVSTLELGDSALYLCASSLVPGPEETQYFGPGTRLLVL.

This sequence joins TRBV7-9 and TRBJ2-5, with D maybe TRBD2 (5 bases). This CDR3 comprises 13 residues. Germline V lookup: CDR1 SEHNR, CDR2 FQNEAQ (reference sequence). Trimming cost V 2 bases and J 6 bases, with 10 bases left between them. The CDR3 DNA sequence: TGTGCCAGCAGCTTAAGTGCGGGCCAGACCCAGTACTTC. The encoded protein is CASSLSAGQTQYF.

The rearrangement uses TRBV5-1 and TRBJ2-5, with D perhaps TRBD1 (6 bases). The closer fit of TRBJ2-7 to the DNA end suggests the J call may be wrong. The germline V gene has CDR1 SGHRS and CDR2 YFSETQ. The CDR3 is 15 amino acids. The CDR3 DNA follows: TGCGCCAGCAGCTTGGATGGACAGCCCATCTACGAGCAGTACTTC. Translating gives CASSLDGQPIYEQYF.

The gene calls are TRBV11-1 and TRBJ2-5; no clear D gene. CDR3 length equals 15 residues. Trimming shortened V by 2 bases and J by 5 bases, and 15 bases separated the two germline ends. Germline V CDR1 and CDR2: SGHAT, FQDESV (reference sequence). DNA of the CDR3: TGTGCCAGCAGCTTATTGTCCGGATTTCTGGAGACCCAGTACTTC. Translated, it gives CASSLLSGFLETQYF.